A single TCR beta chain is shown here with its context. No cognate antigen has been identified for it. No much larger clone is present one base from it, and per-base qualities are unavailable. The record originates from a study of shared clonotypes between healthy human individuals (dated by TCRdb to about 2020). Looking at the study overall: A couple of women and a few men aged 18 to 49 years were included in the cohort. Per donor, leukapheresis produced somewhere between about 0.85 and 8.9 billion PBMCs. For each donor, CD4 naive and CD4 memory were each run on three plates, CD8 naive on two plates, and CD8 memory on one plate. To increase sequencing depth and limit assay-specific biases, TCR repertoire library preparation and sequencing were carried out by different laboratories using diverse techniques. The study deeply sequenced blood TCR repertoires of about 5 healthy adults to estimate repertoire size and the extent of clonotype sharing between individuals. Study-level results and caveats: Approximately 5% of naive CD4, approximately 3.7% of naive CD8, approximately 2.2% of memory CD4, and 0.4% of memory CD8 clonotypes were shared across several donors. Only blood was sampled, and tissue TCR repertoires likely differ from those in blood. Naive subsets generally had larger estimated clonotype richness than memory subsets did. Pairwise subsampling led to the expectation that sequencing depth would affect the degree of clonotype sharing among donors. Rarefaction of sorted-subset datasets indicated incomplete sequencing despite the large sequencing depth. Compared with non-shared clonotypes, the clonotypes found in all four sorted-subset donors had higher generation probabilities. The small number of donors limited the genetic and exposure-history diversity represented.

CD8 naive samples were obtained by positive selection for CCR7 among CD45RO-negative cells, yielding a CD45RA+CCR7+ population from which TemRA cells were excluded. The donors were healthy, HIV-negative adults with no recently reported acute infections or vaccinations. Only Caucasian adults living in Nashville, Tennessee, USA were represented among the donors. After blood collection by leukapheresis, PBMCs were isolated using Ficoll-Histopaque density gradient centrifugation and then cryopreserved in the vapor phase of liquid nitrogen. Analytical flow cytometry was used to check the purity and quantity of every magnetically sorted T cell population. Genomic DNA was isolated from each sorted fraction and quantified by UV absorbance on a Nanodrop 2000c. V loses 3 bases of germline sequence and J loses 1 base, and the interval between the two ends is 14 bases. The CDR3 spans 16 residues, from the cysteine through the phenylalanine. Of the read, only the CDR3 DNA is kept; its 48 bases are in frame from base 1. CDR1 and CDR2 are drawn from the germline V gene: SGHVS, FNYEAQ.

Using the deep immunoSEQ assay, multiplex PCR amplified TCR CDR3 regions from genomic DNA. Extracted genomic DNA from each cell subset was spread evenly across all wells of several immunoSEQ 96-well plates, with each plate serving as a replicate. Each replicate PCR for sorted subsets received around 200 ng genomic DNA, equal to tens of thousands of T cell genomes. Purified libraries were measured with a Qubit 3.0 fluorometer, size-checked on a Bioanalyzer 2100, and measured again with the KAPA Library Quantification kit. Every immunoSEQ 96-well plate was sequenced on a separate single-read 150-cycle Illumina NextSeq 550 flow cell. The published analysis was carried out like this. Because the immunoSEQ output held only junctional sequences and lacked quality scores, the filtering could not match the filtering applied to full-length reads. To assign V/J genes and CDR3, sequences were annotated using PyIR, a Python wrapper for IgBLAST v1.9, with IMGT germline references. Reads were removed for weak V/J assignments (E-value above 1e-6), missing CDR3, stop codons, out-of-frame junctions, or ambiguous translated residues. V3J clonotypes were defined as sequences sharing an identical inferred V gene, J gene, and CDR3 amino acid sequence. To compute the percentage overlap between repertoires, the number of shared unique clonotypes was divided by the size of the smaller repertoire. Richness of each repertoire was evaluated using RTK rarefaction, the Chao1 estimator, and Recon v2.1 estimates of unobserved clonotypes. OLGA was used to compute generation probabilities for all TCRbeta clonotypes that the gDNA method yielded from a handful of donors. Sourced from immuneACCESS, this table was stored by TCRdb with only in-frame sequences that have V and J called. A share of the clones is absent; for the studies checked, an unresolved V gene accounts for under half, and the remainder has no known explanation. V and J calls plus clone size are reproduced from that table; the DNA served to infer D and trimming. This sample comprises about 2 million clones, approximately 94% of them detected only once. Of the sample, around 1.2% falls within the top ten clones.

This receptor chain uses TRBV7-6 and TRBJ2-3; no D gene is confidently identified. The TCR originated in a man between 18 and 29 years old in good health. The sequencing input was naive CD8+ T cells sorted from blood. The cell subset or site label of this sample denotes: CD45RA+CCR7+. CDR3 region: CASSFPDEGGTDTQYF. The bases are TGTGCCAGCAGCTTCCCCGATGAAGGCGGCACAGATACGCAGTATTTT.